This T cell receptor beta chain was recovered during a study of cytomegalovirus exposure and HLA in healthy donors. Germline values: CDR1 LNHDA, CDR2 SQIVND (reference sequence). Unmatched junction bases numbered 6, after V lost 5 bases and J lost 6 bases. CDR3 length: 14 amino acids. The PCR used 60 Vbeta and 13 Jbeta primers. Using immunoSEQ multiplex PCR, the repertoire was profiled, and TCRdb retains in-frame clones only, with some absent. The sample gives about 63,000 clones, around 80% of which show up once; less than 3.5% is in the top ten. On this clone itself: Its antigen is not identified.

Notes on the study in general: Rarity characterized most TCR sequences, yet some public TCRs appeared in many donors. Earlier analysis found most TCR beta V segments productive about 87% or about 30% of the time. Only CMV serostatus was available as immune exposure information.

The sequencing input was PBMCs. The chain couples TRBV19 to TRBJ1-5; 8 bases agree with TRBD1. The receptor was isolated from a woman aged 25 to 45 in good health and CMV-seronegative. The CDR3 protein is CASSGTGGGQPQHF. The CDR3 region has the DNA TGTGCCAGTAGTGGTACAGGGGGTGGTCAGCCCCAGCATTTT.